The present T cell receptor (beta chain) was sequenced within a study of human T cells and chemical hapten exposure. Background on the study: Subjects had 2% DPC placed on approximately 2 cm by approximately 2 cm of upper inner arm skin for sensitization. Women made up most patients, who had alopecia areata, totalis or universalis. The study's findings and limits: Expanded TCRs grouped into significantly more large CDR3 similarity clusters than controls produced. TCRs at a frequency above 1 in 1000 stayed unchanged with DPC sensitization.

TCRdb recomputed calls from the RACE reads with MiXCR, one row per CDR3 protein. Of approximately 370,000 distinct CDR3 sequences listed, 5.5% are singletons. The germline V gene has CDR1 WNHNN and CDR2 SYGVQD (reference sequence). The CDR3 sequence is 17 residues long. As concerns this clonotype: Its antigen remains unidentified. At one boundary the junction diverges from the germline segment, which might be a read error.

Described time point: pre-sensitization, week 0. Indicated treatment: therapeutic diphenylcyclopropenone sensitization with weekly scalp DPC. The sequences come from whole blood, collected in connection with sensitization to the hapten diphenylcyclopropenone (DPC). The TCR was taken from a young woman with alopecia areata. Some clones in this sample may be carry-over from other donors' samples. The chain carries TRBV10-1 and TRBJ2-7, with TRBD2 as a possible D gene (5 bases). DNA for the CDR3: TGCGCCAGCAGTGACTGCTCTGGTAACGGACTGAACTACGGGCAGTACTTC. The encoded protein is CASSDCSGNGLNYGQYF.